This entry features one TCR beta chain sequence. Assay: immunoSEQ multiplex PCR; the TCRdb copy retains only in-frame clones and omits some. The table records about 350,000 clones, 70% to 90% of them present only once. This CDR3 contains 15 residues. CDR1 SGHNT and CDR2 YYREEE come from the germline V gene (reference sequence). J lost 5 bases, V lost 2 bases, and 5 bases had no gene match. The treatment is: about 20 received Ad26.COV2.S at low or high dose, single or two shots; about 5 received placebo; per-sample allocation not given. Specimen acquisition occurred on day 63 following the initial vaccine or placebo injection. This entry belongs to a study of Ad26.COV2.S vaccination and SARS-CoV-2 variants.

Sequencing was performed on peripheral blood, taken in a trial of Ad26.COV2.S vaccine versus placebo. The chain employs TRBV5-4 and TRBJ2-5, with TRBD2 identical over 11 bases. This clonotype originated in a person between 18 and 65 years old who received the Ad26.COV2.S COVID-19 vaccine or a placebo. CDR3 nucleotides: TGTGCCAGCAGCTTAACTAGCGGGAGCGGTGAGACCCAGTACTTC. Amino acids: CASSLTSGSGETQYF.